One sample yielded the 15 T cell receptor beta chains listed below, sequenced in a study of blood T cell repertoires in COVID-19. The method was immunoSEQ multiplex PCR; TCRdb's version includes in-frame clones alone and lacks a portion of them. In the table there are about 48,000 clones, 65% to 80% of which are singletons. Material: peripheral blood. Receptor source: a human donor with active or convalescent COVID-19. The donor label of this sample is uncertain.

V and J are TRBV16 and TRBJ2-3; no definite D call. The CDR3 extends over 15 amino acids. V was pared by 0 bases and J by 3 bases, with 10 bases between. Germline CDR1 KGHSY, CDR2 FQNENV. CDR3 coding DNA: TGTGCCAGCAGCCAATCACGGAGTAAGACAGATACGCAGTATTTT. Translating it yields CASSQSRSKTDTQYF.

CDR3 DNA sequence: TGTGCCAGCAGTTGGGCCCGCGGGCAGGGGGCATCCTACGAGCAGTACTTC. Translated, it gives CASSWARGQGASYEQYF. The chain uses TRBV6-2 or TRBV6-3 and TRBJ2-7, with TRBD1 matching over 8 bases. CDR3 length: 17 amino acids. V lost 4 bases and J lost 1; bases outside the gene matches: 12. The germline V gene encodes CDR1 MNHEY and CDR2 SVGEGT.

V gene TRBV14 combines with J gene TRBJ2-7; 11 bases map to TRBD1. The CDR3 is 15 residues long. Germline values: CDR1 SGHDN, CDR2 FVKESK. The J segment lost 2 bases and the V segment lost 2 bases, leaving 2 bases of the junction unmatched. The CDR3: CASSQPGQGAYEQYF. As DNA, the CDR3 is TGTGCCAGCAGCCAACCGGGACAGGGGGCCTACGAGCAGTACTTC.

The chain has TRBV18 and TRBJ2-7, with TRBD1 as a possible D gene (6 bases). The V end was cut by 5 bases, the J end by 0 bases, with 11 bases between. The CDR3 totals 14 residues. CDR1 and CDR2 from the germline V gene are KGHSH and LQKENI. DNA for the CDR3: TGTGCCAGCTCAGAAGGGGGAAGCTCCTACGAGCAGTACTTC. Protein: CASSEGGSSYEQYF.

This clone was counted a single time. The chain joins TRBV10-3 to TRBJ1-3; 7 nucleotides align to TRBD1. V was clipped by 2 bases and J by 2 bases; unmatched bases: 12. The CDR3 totals 18 residues. Germline V CDR1 and CDR2: ENHRY, SYGVKD. The CDR3 is CAISEITLTTGAGNTIYF. CDR3 nucleotide sequence: TGTGCCATCAGTGAGATAACTCTGACAACAGGGGCTGGAAACACCATATATTTT.

To note about this clone: One end of the junction fails to match germline, which may point to a read error. The V call is TRBV7-7, the J call TRBJ1-3; 8 bases fit TRBD1. This CDR3 is built from 16 residues. From germline, CDR1 is SSHAT and CDR2 FNYEAQ (reference sequence). CDR3 in amino acids: CASSAGTGPSGNTIYF. CDR3 DNA: TGTGCTAGCAGCGCAGGGACAGGTCCTTCTGGAAACACCATATATTTT. The entire variable domain, with the rest obtained from reference TRBV7-7 and TRBJ1-3, is as follows: GAGVSQSPRYKVTKRGQDVTLRCDPISSHATLYWYQQALGQGPEFLTYFNYEAQPDKSGLPSDRFSAERPEGSISTLTIQRTEQRDSAMYRCASSAGTGPSGNTIYFGEGSWLTVV.

The V gene is TRBV3-1 (or the pseudogene TRBV3-2), the J gene TRBJ1-5; D is undetermined. The V end was cut by 3 bases, the J end by 3 bases, with 18 bases between. Germline V gene data show CDR1 as LGHDT and CDR2 as YNNKEL (reference sequence). The CDR3 spans 17 residues. The CDR3 DNA is TGTGCCAGCAGCCACGCTAGGACTCCAGGCGCCAATCAGCCCCAGCATTTT. Translated: CASSHARTPGANQPQHF.

This chain joins TRBV10-3 and TRBJ2-3; perhaps TRBD2 as D (7 bases). In germline, CDR1 is ENHRY, CDR2 SYGVKD. This CDR3 has 16 amino acids. Deletions cut 0 bases from V and 2 bases from J, with 12 bases between. CDR3 in DNA: TGTGCCATCAGTGAGTCAATGCGGGGGCTCACAGATACGCAGTATTTT. Encoded protein: CAISESMRGLTDTQYF.

The chain carries TRBV25-1 and TRBJ1-2, with TRBD1 matching over 8 bases. The CDR3 extends over 13 amino acids. Germline CDR1 is MGHDK and CDR2 is SYGVNS. V dropped 3 bases and J dropped 8; count of bases not matched to a gene: 5. CDR3 sequence reads: CASSDRGRGGYTF. The CDR3 DNA reads as TGTGCCAGCAGTGACAGGGGGCGCGGGGGCTACACCTTC.

A remark on this clone: Other nucleotide sequences in the sample specify the same CDR3. The chain has TRBV3-1 (or the pseudogene TRBV3-2) and TRBJ2-3, with 12 nucleotides matching TRBD2. V shed 9 bases and J 3 bases; nucleotides not matched to a gene: 7. From germline, CDR1 is LGHDT and CDR2 YNNKEL (reference sequence). There are 15 residues in the CDR3. The CDR3 loop is CASRPGTSGTDTQYF. The CDR3 DNA sequence: TGTGCCAGTCGCCCCGGGACTAGCGGGACAGATACGCAGTATTTT.

This clone was found a few times. The V gene is TRBV6-5, the J gene TRBJ2-7; 10 bases line up with TRBD1. CDR1 MNHEY and CDR2 SVGAGI come from the germline V gene. J lost 4 bases, V lost 8 bases, and 8 bases had no gene match. The CDR3 totals 14 residues. CDR3 bases: TGTGCCAGCGACCCCGGGACAGGGGATTACGAGCAGTACTTC. Translating gives CASDPGTGDYEQYF.

The chain recombines TRBV6-5 with TRBJ2-7, with TRBD2 as a possible D gene (6 bases). The length of the CDR3 is 12 residues. The germline CDR1 and CDR2 sequences are MNHEY and SVGAGI. V was cut by 6 bases and J by 6 bases, with 12 bases left in between. CDR3 in DNA: TGTGCCAGCAGCTCAGAGGGAGGCGAGCAGTACTTC. It yields the protein CASSSEGGEQYF.

This clone was observed once. In DNA, the CDR3 is TGTGCCTGGAGTGGGACAGGGGGGAATGAAAAACTGTTTTTT. Its translation: CAWSGTGGNEKLFF. The chain is built from TRBV30 and TRBJ1-4; the match to TRBD1 covers 10 bases. The CDR3 has 14 residues. CDR1 and CDR2 (germline): GTSNPN, SVGIG (reference sequence). With V trimmed by 1 base and J by 5 bases, 1 base remained unmatched. The full variable domain, completed using reference TRBV30 and TRBJ1-4, is SQTIHQWPATLVQPVGSPLSLECTVEGTSNPNLYWYRQAAGRGLQLLFYSVGIGQISSEVPQNLSASRPQDRQFILSSKKLLLSDSGFYLCAWSGTGGNEKLFFGSGTQLSVL.

This chain links TRBV7-2 with TRBJ2-2; 7 bases match TRBD2. The V segment lost 3 bases and the J segment 3 bases; nucleotides outside the gene matches: 4. Germline V gene data show CDR1 as SGHTA and CDR2 as FQGNSA. The CDR3 sequence is 15 residues long. The CDR3 reads CASSLSGGDTGELFF. The CDR3 nucleotides are TGTGCCAGCAGCTTGTCGGGAGGCGACACCGGGGAGCTGTTTTTT.

CDR3 protein: CASSLGAKGGEPQHF. CDR3 nucleotides: TGCGCCAGCAGCTTGGGGGCAAAGGGAGGGGAGCCCCAGCATTTT. J is TRBJ1-5 and V is TRBV5-1, with D perhaps TRBD1 (5 bases). V was clipped by 0 bases and J by 8 bases, with 15 bases between them. CDR3 length: 15 residues. The V gene's germline CDR1 is SGHRS and CDR2 YFSETQ.